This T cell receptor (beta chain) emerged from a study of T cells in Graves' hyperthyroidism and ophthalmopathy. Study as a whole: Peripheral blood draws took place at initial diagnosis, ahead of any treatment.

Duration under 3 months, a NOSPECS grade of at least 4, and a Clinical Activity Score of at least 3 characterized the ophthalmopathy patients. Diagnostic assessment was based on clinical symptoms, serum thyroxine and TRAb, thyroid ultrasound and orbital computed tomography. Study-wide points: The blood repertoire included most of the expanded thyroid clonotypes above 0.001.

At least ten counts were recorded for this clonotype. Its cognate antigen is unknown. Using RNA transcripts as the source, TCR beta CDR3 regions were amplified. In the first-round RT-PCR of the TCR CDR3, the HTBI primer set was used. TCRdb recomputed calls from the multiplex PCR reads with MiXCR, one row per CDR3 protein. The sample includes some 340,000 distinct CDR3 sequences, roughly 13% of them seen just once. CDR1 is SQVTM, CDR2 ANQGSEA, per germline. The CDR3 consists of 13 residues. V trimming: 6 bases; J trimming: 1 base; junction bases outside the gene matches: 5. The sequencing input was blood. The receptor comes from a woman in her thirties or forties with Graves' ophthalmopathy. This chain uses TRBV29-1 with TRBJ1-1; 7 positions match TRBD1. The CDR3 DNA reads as TGCAGCGTCGATGGACAGGAGAACACTGAAGCTTTCTTT. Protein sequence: CSVDGQENTEAFF.